This entry lists 3 T cell receptor beta chains sequenced from one sample in a study of tumor and adjacent non-tumor tissue in lung cancer. No cell sorting was done before RNA was extracted from the tissue. A modified ARM-PCR protocol with three rounds of nested PCR amplified TCRbeta. TCRdb processed the multiplex PCR reads anew with MiXCR; each CDR3 protein has one entry. The table includes some 200,000 distinct CDR3 sequences, about two thirds detected once. Source material: lung tumor tissue. The receptors here all came from a man aged 55 to 70 with non-small cell lung cancer.

On this clonotype itself: Germline and junction disagree at one end, which may indicate a read error. CDR3 in DNA: TGTACCAGCAGTTTAGTGCCCAGGGCCTCGGGCGGGGAGCTGTTTTTT. Translation: CTSSLVPRASGGELFF. The chain employs TRBV12-3 or TRBV12-4 and TRBJ2-2; possible D gene TRBD1, 5 bases. This CDR3 comprises 16 residues.

The V gene is TRBV12-3 or TRBV12-4, the J gene TRBJ2-3, with D possibly matching TRBD1 (6 bases). This CDR3 is built from 17 residues. Trimming cost V 7 bases and J 5 bases, with 25 bases left between them. This CDR3 is CASTQRGLEIGGDTQYF. In DNA, the CDR3 is TGTGCCAGCACCCAAAGGGGGTTAGAAATTGGTGGAGATACGCAGTATTTT.

A single count supports this clonotype. This chain links TRBV20-1 with TRBJ1-5; D call uncertain. V was clipped by 1 base and J by 7 bases, with 11 bases between them. Germline CDR1 is DFQATT and CDR2 is SNEGSKA (reference sequence). This CDR3 spans 13 amino acids. CDR3 loop: CSARVDADQPQHF. CDR3 DNA sequence: TGCAGTGCTAGAGTGGATGCGGACCAGCCCCAGCATTTT.